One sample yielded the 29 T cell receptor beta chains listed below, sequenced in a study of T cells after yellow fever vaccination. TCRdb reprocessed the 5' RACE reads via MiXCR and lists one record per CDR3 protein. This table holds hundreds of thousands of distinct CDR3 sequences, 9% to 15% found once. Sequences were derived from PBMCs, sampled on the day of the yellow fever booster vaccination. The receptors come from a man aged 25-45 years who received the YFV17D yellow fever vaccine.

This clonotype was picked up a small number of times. The DNA for the CDR3 is TGTGCCAGTCGACTAGCGGGTCTGGATACGCAGTATTTT. Its protein is CASRLAGLDTQYF. This chain joins TRBV27 and TRBJ2-3; 10 nucleotides align to TRBD2. The germline CDR1 and CDR2 sequences are MNHEY and SMNVEV (reference sequence). Trimming removed 9 bases from V and 6 bases from J; junction bases left unmatched: 6. The CDR3 is made up of 13 amino acids.

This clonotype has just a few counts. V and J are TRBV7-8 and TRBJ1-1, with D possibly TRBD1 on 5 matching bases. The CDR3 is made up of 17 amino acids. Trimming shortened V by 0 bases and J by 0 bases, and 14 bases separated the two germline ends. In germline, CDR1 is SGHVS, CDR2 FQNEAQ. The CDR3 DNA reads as TGTGCCAGCAGCTTAGCCCTATGGAAAGGGGTGAACACTGAAGCTTTCTTT. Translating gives CASSLALWKGVNTEAFF.

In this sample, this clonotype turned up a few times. This CDR3 reads CSVRASGRAWVAQYF. Written as DNA, the CDR3 is TGCAGCGTACGAGCTAGCGGGAGGGCCTGGGTGGCGCAGTATTTT. The V call is TRBV29-1, the J call TRBJ2-3; TRBD2 agrees at 12 bases. V shed 6 bases and J 10 bases; nucleotides not matched to a gene: 14. The CDR3 totals 15 residues. CDR1 and CDR2 (germline): SQVTM, ANQGSEA.

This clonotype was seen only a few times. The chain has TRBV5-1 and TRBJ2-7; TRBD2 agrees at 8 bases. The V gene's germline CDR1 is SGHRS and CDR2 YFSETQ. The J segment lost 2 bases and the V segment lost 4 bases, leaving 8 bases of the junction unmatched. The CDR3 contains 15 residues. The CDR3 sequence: CASSPGLAWTYEQYF. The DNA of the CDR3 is TGCGCCAGCAGCCCTGGACTAGCCTGGACCTACGAGCAGTACTTC.

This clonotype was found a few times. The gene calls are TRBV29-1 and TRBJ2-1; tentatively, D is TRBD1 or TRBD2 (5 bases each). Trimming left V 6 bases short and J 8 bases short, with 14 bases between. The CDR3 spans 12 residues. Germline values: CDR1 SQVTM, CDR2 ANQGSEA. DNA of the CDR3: TGCAGCGTAGCAAGGGGAGCCGATGAGCAGTTCTTC. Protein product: CSVARGADEQFF.

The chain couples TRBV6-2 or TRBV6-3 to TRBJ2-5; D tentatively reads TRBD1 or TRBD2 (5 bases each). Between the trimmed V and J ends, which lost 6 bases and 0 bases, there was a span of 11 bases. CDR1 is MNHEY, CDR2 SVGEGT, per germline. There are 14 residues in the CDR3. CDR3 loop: CASRTGTNQETQYF. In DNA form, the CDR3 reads TGTGCCAGCAGAACCGGGACCAACCAAGAGACCCAGTACTTC.

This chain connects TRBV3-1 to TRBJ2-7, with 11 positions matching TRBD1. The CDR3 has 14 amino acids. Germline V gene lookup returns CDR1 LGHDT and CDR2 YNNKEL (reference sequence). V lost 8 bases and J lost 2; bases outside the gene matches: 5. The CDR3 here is CASRRTGGTYEQYF. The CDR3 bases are TGTGCCAGCCGCCGGACAGGGGGCACCTACGAGCAGTACTTC.

The CDR3 loop reads CSVEDPRQARYGYTF. The DNA for the CDR3 is TGCAGCGTTGAAGATCCCAGACAGGCCCGCTATGGCTACACCTTC. V and J are TRBV29-1 and TRBJ1-2; perhaps TRBD1 as D (6 bases). The V end was cut by 0 bases, the J end by 4 bases, with 15 bases between. CDR1 is SQVTM, CDR2 ANQGSEA, per germline. The CDR3 spans 15 residues.

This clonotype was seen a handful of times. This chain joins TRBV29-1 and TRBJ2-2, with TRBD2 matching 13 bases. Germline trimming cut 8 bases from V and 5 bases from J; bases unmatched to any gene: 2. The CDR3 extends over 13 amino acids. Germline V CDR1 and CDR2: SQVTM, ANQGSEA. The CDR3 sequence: CSMGLAGTGELFF. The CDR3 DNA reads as TGCAGCATGGGACTAGCGGGAACCGGGGAGCTGTTTTTT.

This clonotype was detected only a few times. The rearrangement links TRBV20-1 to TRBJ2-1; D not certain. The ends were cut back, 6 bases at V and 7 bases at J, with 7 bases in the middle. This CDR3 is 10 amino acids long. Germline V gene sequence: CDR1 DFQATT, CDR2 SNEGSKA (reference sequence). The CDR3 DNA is TGCAGTGCCAAGGGAAATGAGCAGTTCTTC. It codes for CSAKGNEQFF.

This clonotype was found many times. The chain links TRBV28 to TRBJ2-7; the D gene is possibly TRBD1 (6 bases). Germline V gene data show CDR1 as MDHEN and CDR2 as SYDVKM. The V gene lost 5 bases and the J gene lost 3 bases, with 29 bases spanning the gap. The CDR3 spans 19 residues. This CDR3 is CASSTRDIVIFPASYEQYF. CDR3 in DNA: TGTGCCAGCAGTACTCGGGACATCGTAATATTCCCGGCGAGCTACGAGCAGTACTTC.

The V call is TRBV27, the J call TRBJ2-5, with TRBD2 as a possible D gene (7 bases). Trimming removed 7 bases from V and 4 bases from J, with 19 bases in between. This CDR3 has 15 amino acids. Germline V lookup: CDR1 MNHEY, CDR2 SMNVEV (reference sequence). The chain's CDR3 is CASTLRQGRGETQYF. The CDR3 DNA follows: TGTGCCAGCACTCTGAGGCAGGGGAGGGGAGAGACCCAGTACTTC.

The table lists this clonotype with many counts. The CDR3 region is CATSGPDSSPFQPQHF. For the CDR3, the DNA is TGTGCCACCAGTGGTCCTGACAGTTCTCCGTTTCAGCCCCAGCATTTT. This chain connects TRBV24-1 to TRBJ1-5, with TRBD1 as a possible D gene (5 bases). Germline CDR1 reads KGHDR; CDR2 reads SFDVKD. This CDR3 spans 16 amino acids. Trimming removed 5 bases from V and 6 bases from J, with 19 bases in between.

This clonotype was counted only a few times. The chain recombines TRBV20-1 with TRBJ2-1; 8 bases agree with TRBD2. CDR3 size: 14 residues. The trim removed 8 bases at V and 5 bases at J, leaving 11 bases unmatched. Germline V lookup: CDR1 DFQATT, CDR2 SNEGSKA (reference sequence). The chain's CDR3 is CSPRGLAGHNEQFF. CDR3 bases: TGCAGTCCCAGAGGCCTAGCGGGCCACAATGAGCAGTTCTTC.

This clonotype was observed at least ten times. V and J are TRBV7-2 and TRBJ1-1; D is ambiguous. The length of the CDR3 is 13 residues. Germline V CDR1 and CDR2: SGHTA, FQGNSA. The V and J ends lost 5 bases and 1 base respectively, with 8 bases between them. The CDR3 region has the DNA TGTGCCAGCAGCGGGTCGTGGAACACTGAAGCTTTCTTT. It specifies CASSGSWNTEAFF.

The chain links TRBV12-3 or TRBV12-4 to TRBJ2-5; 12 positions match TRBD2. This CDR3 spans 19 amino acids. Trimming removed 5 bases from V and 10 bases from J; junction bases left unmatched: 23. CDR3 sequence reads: CASSTYRLAGAGLAGRQYF. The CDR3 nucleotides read TGTGCCAGCAGTACGTACCGACTAGCGGGAGCAGGATTGGCAGGCCGCCAGTACTTC.

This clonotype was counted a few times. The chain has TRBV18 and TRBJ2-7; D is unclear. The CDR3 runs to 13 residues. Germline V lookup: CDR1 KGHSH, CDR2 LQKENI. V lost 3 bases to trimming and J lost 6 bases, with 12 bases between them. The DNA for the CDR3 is TGTGCCAGCTCACCTGGACCCCTGTTCGAGCAGTACTTC. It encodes CASSPGPLFEQYF.

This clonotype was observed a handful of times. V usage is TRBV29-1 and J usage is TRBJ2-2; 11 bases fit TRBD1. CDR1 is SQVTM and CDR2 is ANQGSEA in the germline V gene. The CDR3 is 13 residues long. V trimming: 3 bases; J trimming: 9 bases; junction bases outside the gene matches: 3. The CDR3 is CSVDGQGARELFF. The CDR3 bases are TGCAGCGTTGACGGACAGGGGGCCCGGGAGCTGTTTTTT.

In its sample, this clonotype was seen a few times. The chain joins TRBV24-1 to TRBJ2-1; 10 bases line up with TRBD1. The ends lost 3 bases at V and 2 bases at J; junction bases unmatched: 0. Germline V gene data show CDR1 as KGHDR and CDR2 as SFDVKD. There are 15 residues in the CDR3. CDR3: CATSDGTGAYNEQFF. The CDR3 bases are TGTGCCACCAGTGATGGGACAGGGGCCTACAATGAGCAGTTCTTC.

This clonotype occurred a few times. The CDR3 DNA reads as TGTGCCAGCAGCTCAATAGGACTAGCAGAGACCCAGTACTTC. It specifies CASSSIGLAETQYF. The gene calls are TRBV7-9 and TRBJ2-5; 8 bases are a match to TRBD2. Germline CDR1 and CDR2: SEHNR and FQNEAQ (reference sequence). The CDR3 is 14 amino acids. With 4 bases clipped from V and 4 bases from J, the junction kept 5 bases outside the gene matches.

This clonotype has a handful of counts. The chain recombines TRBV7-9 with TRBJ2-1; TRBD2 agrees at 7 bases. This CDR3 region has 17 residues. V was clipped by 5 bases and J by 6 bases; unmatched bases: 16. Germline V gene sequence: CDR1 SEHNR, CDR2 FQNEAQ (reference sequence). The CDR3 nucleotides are TGTGCCAGCAGCCCCGAAGTCTCTGGCGGGAGATTCAATGAGCAGTTCTTC. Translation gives CASSPEVSGGRFNEQFF.

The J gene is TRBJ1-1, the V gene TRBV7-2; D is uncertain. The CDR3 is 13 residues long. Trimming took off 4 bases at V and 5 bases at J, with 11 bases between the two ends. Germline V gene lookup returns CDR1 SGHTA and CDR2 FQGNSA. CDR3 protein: CASSSWTQTEAFF. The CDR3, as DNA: TGTGCCAGCAGCTCCTGGACCCAAACTGAAGCTTTCTTT.

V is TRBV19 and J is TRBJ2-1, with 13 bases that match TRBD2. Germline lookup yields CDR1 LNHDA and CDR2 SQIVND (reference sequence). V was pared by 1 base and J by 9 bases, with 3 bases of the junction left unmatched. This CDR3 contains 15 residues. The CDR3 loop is CASSIGLAGGSEQFF. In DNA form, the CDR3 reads TGTGCCAGTAGTATAGGACTAGCGGGAGGCAGTGAGCAGTTCTTC.

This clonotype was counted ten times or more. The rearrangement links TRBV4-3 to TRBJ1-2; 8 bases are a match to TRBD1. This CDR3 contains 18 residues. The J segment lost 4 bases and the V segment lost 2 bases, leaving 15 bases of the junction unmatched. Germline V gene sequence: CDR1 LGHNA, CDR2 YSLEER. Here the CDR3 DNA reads TGCGCCAGCAGCCAACCCCAAGGGACAGGCCCCTGGGGCTATGGCTACACCTTC. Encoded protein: CASSQPQGTGPWGYGYTF.

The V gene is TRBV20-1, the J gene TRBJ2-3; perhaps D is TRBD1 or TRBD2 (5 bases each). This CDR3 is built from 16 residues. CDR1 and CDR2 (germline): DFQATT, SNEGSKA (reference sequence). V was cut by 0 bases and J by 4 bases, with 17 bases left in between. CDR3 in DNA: TGCAGTGCTAGAGATCCGGGCGCAGGGAGTGCAGATACGCAGTATTTT. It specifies CSARDPGAGSADTQYF.

The CDR3 sequence: CASSVLGDNEQFF. DNA for the CDR3: TGTGCCAGCAGCGTCCTAGGCGACAATGAGCAGTTCTTC. The gene calls are TRBV9 and TRBJ2-1; D is unclear. Trimming removed 2 bases at V and 5 bases at J, with 8 bases between. The CDR3 runs to 13 residues. In germline, CDR1 is SGDLS, CDR2 YYNGEE.

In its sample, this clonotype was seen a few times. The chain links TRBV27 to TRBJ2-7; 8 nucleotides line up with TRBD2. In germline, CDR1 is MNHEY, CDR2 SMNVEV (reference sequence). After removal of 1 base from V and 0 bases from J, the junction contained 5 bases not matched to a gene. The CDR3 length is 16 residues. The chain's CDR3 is CASSLFPGRASYEQYF. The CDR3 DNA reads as TGTGCCAGCAGTTTATTCCCCGGGAGGGCCTCCTACGAGCAGTACTTC.

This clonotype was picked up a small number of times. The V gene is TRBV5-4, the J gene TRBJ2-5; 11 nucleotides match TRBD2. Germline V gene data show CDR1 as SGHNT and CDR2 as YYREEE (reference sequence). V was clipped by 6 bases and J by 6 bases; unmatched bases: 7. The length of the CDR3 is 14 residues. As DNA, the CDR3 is TGTGCCAGCACCTTAGCGGGAGGGCAACAGACCCAGTACTTC. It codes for CASTLAGGQQTQYF. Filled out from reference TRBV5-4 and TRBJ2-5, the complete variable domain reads ETGVTQSPTHLIKTRGQQVTLRCSSQSGHNTVSWYQQALGQGPQFIFQYYREEENGRGNFPPRFSGLQFPNYSSELNVNALELDDSALYLCASTLAGGQQTQYFGPGTRLLVL.

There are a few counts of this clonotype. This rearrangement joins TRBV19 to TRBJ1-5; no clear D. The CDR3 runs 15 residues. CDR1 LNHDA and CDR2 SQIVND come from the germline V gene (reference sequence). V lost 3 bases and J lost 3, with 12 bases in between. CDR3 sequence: CASSIISGLNQPQHF. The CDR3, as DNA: TGTGCCAGTAGTATTATTTCGGGCCTCAATCAGCCCCAGCATTTT.